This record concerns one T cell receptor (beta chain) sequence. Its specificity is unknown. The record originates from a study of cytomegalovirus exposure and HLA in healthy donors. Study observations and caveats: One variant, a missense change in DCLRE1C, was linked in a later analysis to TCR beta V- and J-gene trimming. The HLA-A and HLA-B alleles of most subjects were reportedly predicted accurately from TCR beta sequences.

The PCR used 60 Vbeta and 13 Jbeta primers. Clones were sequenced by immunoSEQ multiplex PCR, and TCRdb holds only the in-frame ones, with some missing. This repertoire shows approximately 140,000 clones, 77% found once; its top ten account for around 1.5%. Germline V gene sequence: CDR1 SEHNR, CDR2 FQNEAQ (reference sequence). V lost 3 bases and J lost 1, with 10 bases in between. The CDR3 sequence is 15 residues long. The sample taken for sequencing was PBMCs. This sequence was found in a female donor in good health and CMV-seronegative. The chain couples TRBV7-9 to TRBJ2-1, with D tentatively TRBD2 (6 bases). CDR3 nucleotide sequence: TGTGCCAGCAGCTTCCTAGCGAGTTCCTACAATGAGCAGTTCTTC. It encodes CASSFLASSYNEQFF.